The clone carrying this T cell receptor beta chain was counted ten times or more. The sample belongs to a study of identical twins. V was trimmed by 9 bases and J by 5 bases, leaving 6 bases between them. Germline CDR1 KGHDR, CDR2 SFDVKD. The CDR3 consists of 11 residues. In TCRdb, the 5' RACE reads were re-called with MiXCR into one record per CDR3 protein. The table includes 640,000 or so distinct CDR3 sequences, around 6.1% detected once. The receptor comes from a man in his late teens or twenties in good health. V usage is TRBV24-1 and J usage is TRBJ2-2; no clear D. Sequenced sample: naive T cells sorted from blood. This CDR3 is CATSRTGELFF. DNA of the CDR3: TGTGCCACCTCCCGGACCGGGGAGCTGTTTTTT.